The T cell receptor beta chain under discussion was sequenced for a study of T cells after yellow fever vaccination. Comment on this clonotype: Its antigen is unknown.

Study-wide results and caveats: A limited proportion of clonotypes was detected within both the CD4 and CD8 compartments.

TCR cDNA, made by 5'RACE template switching, carried an added universal primer site and UMIs. One entry per CDR3 protein results from TCRdb running MiXCR on the 5' RACE reads. The table has about 320,000 distinct CDR3 sequences, about 6.9% seen once. This CDR3 spans 13 amino acids. Germline V gene sequence: CDR1 SGHRS, CDR2 YFSETQ. V gave up 5 bases and J gave up 0 bases, with 9 bases separating them. The sequence was obtained from a man aged 18-30 years who received the YFV17D yellow fever vaccine. V gene TRBV5-1 combines with J gene TRBJ2-7, with D possibly being TRBD1 (6 bases). The starting material was PBMCs, obtained more than 40 days after the first yellow fever vaccination. CDR3 nucleotide sequence: TGCGCCAGCAGTTGGGACACCTCCTACGAGCAGTACTTC. Translating it yields CASSWDTSYEQYF.